This T cell receptor beta chain stems from a study of molecular identifiers for immune sequencing clone quantification. Previously described methods and listed TCR primers were used for bulk TCR libraries. TCRdb re-analysed the PCR reads in MiXCR, keeping a single row per CDR3 protein. Of approximately 97,000 distinct CDR3 sequences in the sample, less than 25% are singletons; the top ten hold 0.85% to 1%. This clonotype was seen a single time. J was trimmed by 4 bases and V by 8 bases; bases with no gene match: 10. There are 15 residues in the CDR3. Per germline, CDR1 MNHEY and CDR2 SVGEGT. What was sequenced was naive CD8+ T cells from blood, with Jurkat cell RNA spiked in. Subset here: FACS-sorted CD8+CD4-CCR7+CD45RA+ naive T cells. This receptor was obtained from a human donor in good health. Some libraries in this study had Jurkat cell RNA spiked in. The genes are TRBV6-2 or TRBV6-3 and TRBJ2-5, with TRBD2 identical over 10 bases. CDR3 protein: CASLAGARDPETQYF. CDR3 sequence (DNA): TGTGCCAGCCTAGCGGGGGCAAGGGATCCAGAGACCCAGTACTTC.